In its sample, the clone carrying this TCR beta chain was seen many times. Its specificity is not known. TCRdb reprocessed the reads with MiXCR, giving one entry per CDR3 protein. The sample contains 100,000 to 150,000 distinct CDR3 sequences, more than 7% of which appear only once. The CDR3 totals 16 residues. With 2 bases clipped from V and 3 bases from J, the junction kept 5 bases outside the gene matches. Germline CDR1 is SGHDN and CDR2 is FVKESK. This entry is derived from a study of T cell repertoires in cytomegalovirus infection. As for the study in general: CMV infection plus the matching HLA type was flagged by public TCR beta signatures. Study-wide results and limits: Summed public TCR beta family frequency identified CMV carriers bearing the relevant HLA. HLA-C-restricted CMV clonotypes gave the most frequent clonotype in two of eight donors.

The sequenced sample consisted of PBMCs. V usage is TRBV14 and J usage is TRBJ2-2, with 8 bases identical to TRBD1. The TCR comes from a human donor in good health (CMV status not recorded). Some clones in this sample may be carry-over from other donors' samples. CDR3 residues: CASSQLLTGDTGELFF. In nucleotides, the CDR3 is TGTGCCAGCAGCCAATTATTGACAGGGGACACCGGGGAGCTGTTTTTT.